Listed below are T cell receptor beta chains from one sample, sequenced in a study of CD8+ T cells in alopecia areata. The data were produced by immunoSEQ multiplex PCR, yet TCRdb's version contains in-frame clones alone and is incomplete. The profile shows about 150,000 clones, 55% to 65% of them singletons. Material: CD4+ T cells sorted from blood. The source of these receptors is a human donor in good health. Each CDR3 is given with its conserved first and last residue. A D gene is named only where the DNA matches it firmly. Clone size is stated in some rows and not others, as once, few, many or a class when expanded.

CDR3: CASSLTGLTQYF; DNA: TGCGCCAGCAGCTTAACAGGGCTCACGCAGTATTTT; J: TRBJ2-3; V: TRBV5-1; size: .; D: .
CDR3: CASSANRGVGSGANVLTF; DNA: TGTGCCAGCAGTGCCAACAGGGGGGTCGGATCTGGGGCCAACGTCCTGACTTTC; J: TRBJ2-6; V: TRBV25-1; size: .; D: TRBD1
CDR3: CASSKSEGGMNTEAFF; DNA: TGTGCCAGCAGCAAATCCGAGGGAGGTATGAACACTGAAGCTTTCTTT; J: TRBJ1-1; V: TRBV21-1; size: few; D: .
CDR3: CAWSVLRDEQFF; DNA: TGTGCCTGGAGTGTCTTGAGAGATGAGCAGTTCTTC; J: TRBJ2-1; V: TRBV30; size: few; D: .
CDR3: CASGTGSVRGKLFF; DNA: TGTGCCAGCGGGACAGGATCGGTACGGGGAAAACTGTTTTTT; J: TRBJ1-4; V: TRBV2; size: .; D: TRBD1
CDR3: CAWSGPYEQYF; DNA: TGTGCCTGGAGTGGCCCCTACGAGCAGTACTTC; J: TRBJ2-7; V: TRBV30; size: few; D: .
CDR3: CSAYFGAGQGYGYTF; DNA: TGCAGCGCCTATTTTGGAGCGGGACAGGGCTATGGCTACACCTTC; J: TRBJ1-2; V: TRBV29-1; size: .; D: TRBD1
CDR3: CASRRTGTPSENTEAFF; DNA: TGTGCCAGTAGGAGAACCGGGACTCCTAGTGAGAACACTGAAGCTTTCTTT; J: TRBJ1-1; V: TRBV19; size: few; D: .
CDR3: CSGGEGDTQYF; DNA: TGCAGCGGTGGAGAAGGGGATACGCAGTATTTT; J: TRBJ2-3; V: TRBV29-1; size: few; D: .
CDR3: CASTRGTGEVYGYTF; DNA: TGTGCCAGCACCAGGGGGACAGGGGAGGTCTATGGCTACACCTTC; J: TRBJ1-2; V: TRBV6-5; size: .; D: TRBD1
CDR3: CASSPGSVQYGYTF; DNA: TGTGCCAGCAGTCCCGGGTCCGTGCAATATGGCTACACCTTC; J: TRBJ1-2; V: TRBV27; size: once; D: .
CDR3: CASSYLGRRHGYTF; DNA: TGTGCCAGCAGTTACCTGGGTCGGCGGCATGGCTACACCTTC; J: TRBJ1-2; V: TRBV6-5; size: few; D: .
CDR3: CASSQVDYDNEQFF; DNA: TGCGCCAGCAGCCAAGTTGACTACGACAATGAGCAGTTCTTC; J: TRBJ2-1; V: TRBV4-1; size: few; D: .
CDR3: CAWSAGLAGADEQYF; DNA: TGTGCCTGGAGCGCCGGACTAGCGGGAGCGGACGAGCAGTACTTC; J: TRBJ2-7; V: TRBV30; size: .; D: TRBD2
CDR3: CASSQTGIGSYEQYF; DNA: TGCGCCAGCAGTCAAACGGGTATAGGGAGCTACGAGCAGTACTTC; J: TRBJ2-7; V: TRBV23-1; size: .; D: .
CDR3: CASSSAYNEQFF; DNA: TGTGCCAGCAGTTCAGCCTACAATGAGCAGTTCTTC; J: TRBJ2-1; V: TRBV14; size: .; D: .
CDR3: CASSILAGRTDTQYF; DNA: TGCGCCAGCAGCATCCTAGCGGGAAGGACAGATACGCAGTATTTT; J: TRBJ2-3; V: TRBV5-1; size: .; D: TRBD2
CDR3: CSVGLAGTYEQYF; DNA: TGCAGCGTCGGACTAGCGGGAACCTACGAGCAGTACTTC; J: TRBJ2-7; V: TRBV29-1; size: .; D: TRBD2
CDR3: CATAGGPGTQYF; DNA: TGTGCCACCGCGGGAGGGCCGGGGACCCAGTACTTC; J: TRBJ2-5; V: TRBV6-5; size: .; D: TRBD2
CDR3: CASTGTEAYEQYF; DNA: TGTGCCAGCACCGGGACGGAGGCCTACGAGCAGTACTTC; J: TRBJ2-7; V: TRBV5-6; size: .; D: .
CDR3: CSARTSWKTQYF; DNA: TGCAGCGCCCGGACTAGCTGGAAGACCCAGTACTTC; J: TRBJ2-5; V: TRBV29-1; size: .; D: TRBD2
CDR3: CASRLHRWENTGELFF; DNA: TGTGCCAGCAGGCTCCACCGGTGGGAGAACACCGGGGAGCTGTTTTTT; J: TRBJ2-2; V: TRBV28; size: few; D: .
CDR3: CASSLSRGGELFF; DNA: TGCGCCAGCAGCTTGTCGAGGGGCGGGGAGCTGTTTTTT; J: TRBJ2-2; V: TRBV5-1; size: .; D: .
CDR3: CASSDRQPNFYGYTF; DNA: TGTGCCAGCAGTGATCGACAGCCTAACTTCTATGGCTACACCTTC; J: TRBJ1-2; V: TRBV25-1; size: few; D: .
CDR3: CASSRGIMRQQNYGYTF; DNA: TGTGCCAGCAGCCGTGGTATAATGCGACAGCAGAACTATGGCTACACCTTC; J: TRBJ1-2; V: TRBV5-8; size: .; D: .
CDR3: CASSRGGLRTDTQYF; DNA: TGCGCCAGCAGCCGAGGGGGACTCCGCACAGATACGCAGTATTTT; J: TRBJ2-3; V: TRBV4-1; size: .; D: .
CDR3: CAISPRTPHEQYF; DNA: TGTGCCATCAGTCCCAGAACCCCCCACGAGCAGTACTTC; J: TRBJ2-7; V: TRBV10-3; size: few; D: .
CDR3: CSVQGATSGSSYEQYF; DNA: TGCAGCGTTCAGGGGGCGACTAGCGGGAGCTCCTACGAGCAGTACTTC; J: TRBJ2-7; V: TRBV29-1; size: few; D: TRBD2
CDR3: CSADRGLNTEAFF; DNA: TGCAGCGCGGACAGGGGGCTGAACACTGAAGCTTTCTTT; J: TRBJ1-1; V: TRBV29-1; size: .; D: TRBD1
CDR3: CASSLEAAGTGGYEQYF; DNA: TGCGCCAGCAGCTTGGAGGCTGCCGGGACAGGGGGCTACGAGCAGTACTTC; J: TRBJ2-7; V: TRBV5-1; size: .; D: TRBD1
CDR3: CSVDGTSGVSYEQYF; DNA: TGCAGCGTTGATGGGACTAGCGGAGTGAGCTACGAGCAGTACTTC; J: TRBJ2-7; V: TRBV29-1; size: .; D: TRBD2
CDR3: CASSTSSLDWRRPLEQYF; DNA: TGTGCCAGCAGCACCTCGTCCCTAGACTGGAGGCGTCCGCTCGAGCAGTACTTC; J: TRBJ2-7; V: TRBV5-4; size: .; D: .
CDR3: CASSRTKPSNQPQHF; DNA: TGTGCCAGCAGTCGTACTAAGCCGAGCAATCAGCCCCAGCATTTT; J: TRBJ1-5; V: TRBV6-5; size: .; D: .
CDR3: CASSRRGWETQYF; DNA: TGTGCCAGCAGCCGACGAGGGTGGGAGACCCAGTACTTC; J: TRBJ2-5; V: TRBV5-6; size: .; D: .
CDR3: CSVEDIYRAGGRREQYF; DNA: TGCAGCGTTGAAGATATCTACCGAGCGGGAGGGAGGCGCGAGCAGTACTTC; J: TRBJ2-7; V: TRBV29-1; size: .; D: TRBD2
CDR3: CATEAGGSSYEQYF; DNA: TGTGCCACCGAAGCGGGAGGGTCATCCTACGAGCAGTACTTC; J: TRBJ2-7; V: TRBV10-3; size: few; D: TRBD2
CDR3: CSVGLAGARYNEQFF; DNA: TGCAGCGTCGGACTAGCGGGTGCCCGGTACAATGAGCAGTTCTTC; J: TRBJ2-1; V: TRBV29-1; size: few; D: TRBD2
CDR3: CAWSVMGRGTDTQYF; DNA: TGTGCCTGGAGTGTAATGGGACGAGGCACAGATACGCAGTATTTT; J: TRBJ2-3; V: TRBV30; size: .; D: .
CDR3: CASSSVSGDIQYF; DNA: TGTGCCAGCAGCTCCGTATCGGGGGACATTCAGTACTTC; J: TRBJ2-4; V: TRBV5-4; size: .; D: .
CDR3: CASTIGGANTEAFF; DNA: TGTGCCAGCACCATCGGTGGGGCGAACACTGAAGCTTTCTTT; J: TRBJ1-1; V: TRBV7-2; size: many; D: .
CDR3: CASSYTDRAVHGYTF; DNA: TGTGCCAGCAGTTATACGGACAGGGCGGTCCATGGCTACACCTTC; J: TRBJ1-2; V: TRBV28; size: .; D: TRBD1
CDR3: CASSDSGWTDTQYF; DNA: TGTGCCAGCAGCGATAGCGGGTGGACAGATACGCAGTATTTT; J: TRBJ2-3; V: TRBV4-2; size: .; D: TRBD2
CDR3: CASGLGNQPQHF; DNA: TGTGCCAGCGGGTTGGGCAATCAGCCCCAGCATTTT; J: TRBJ1-5; V: TRBV25-1; size: .; D: .
CDR3: CASNAGWGDTQYF; DNA: TGTGCCAGCAACGCGGGTTGGGGGGATACGCAGTATTTT; J: TRBJ2-3; V: TRBV2; size: .; D: .
CDR3: CASSFRNQPQHF; DNA: TGTGCCAGCAGCTTTCGCAATCAGCCCCAGCATTTT; J: TRBJ1-5; V: TRBV5-6; size: .; D: .
CDR3: CSVEGDTEAFF; DNA: TGCAGCGTTGAAGGGGACACTGAAGCTTTCTTT; J: TRBJ1-1; V: TRBV29-1; size: .; D: .
CDR3: CASSSPDRANTEAFF; DNA: TGTGCCAGCAGCTCACCGGACAGGGCTAACACTGAAGCTTTCTTT; J: TRBJ1-1; V: TRBV7-9; size: .; D: TRBD1
CDR3: CSVERGETGELFF; DNA: TGCAGCGTTGAGAGAGGGGAGACCGGGGAGCTGTTTTTT; J: TRBJ2-2; V: TRBV29-1; size: .; D: .
CDR3: CAWSVRQQETQYF; DNA: TGTGCCTGGAGTGTGAGGCAGCAAGAGACCCAGTACTTC; J: TRBJ2-5; V: TRBV30; size: .; D: .
CDR3: CASSFGGQETQYF; DNA: TGCGCCAGCAGCTTTGGGGGTCAAGAGACCCAGTACTTC; J: TRBJ2-5; V: TRBV5-1; size: .; D: .
CDR3: CASSSTPGQGNTEAFF; DNA: TGCGCCAGCAGCTCAACCCCGGGACAGGGGAACACTGAAGCTTTCTTT; J: TRBJ1-1; V: TRBV5-1; size: .; D: TRBD1
CDR3: CASSPPGDPYEQYF; DNA: TGTGCCAGCTCACCCCCAGGGGACCCCTACGAGCAGTACTTC; J: TRBJ2-7; V: TRBV18; size: .; D: .
CDR3: CASSFTGLGARTMNTEAFF; DNA: TGTGCCAGCAGCTTCACCGGGTTGGGGGCCCGAACGATGAACACTGAAGCTTTCTTT; J: TRBJ1-1; V: TRBV7-9; size: .; D: .
CDR3: CAALARGYTF; DNA: TGTGCCGCTCTGGCACGGGGCTACACCTTC; J: TRBJ1-2; V: TRBV28; size: .; D: .
CDR3: CASFRTSGRKETQYF; DNA: TGCGCCAGCTTCCGGACTAGCGGGAGGAAAGAGACCCAGTACTTC; J: TRBJ2-5; V: TRBV5-1; size: .; D: TRBD2
CDR3: CSVDVRGAQYF; DNA: TGCAGCGTTGACGTGAGAGGCGCCCAGTACTTC; J: TRBJ2-5; V: TRBV29-1; size: few; D: .
CDR3: CASSDAPGETQYF; DNA: TGTGCCAGTTCGGACGCACCAGGGGAGACCCAGTACTTC; J: TRBJ2-5; V: TRBV19; size: medium-sized; D: .
CDR3: CSVDASGNTIYF; DNA: TGCAGCGTTGACGCATCCGGAAACACCATATATTTT; J: TRBJ1-3; V: TRBV29-1; size: once; D: .
CDR3: CASRLGTGEKLFF; DNA: TGTGCCAGCAGGCTAGGGACAGGCGAAAAACTGTTTTTT; J: TRBJ1-4; V: TRBV2; size: .; D: TRBD1
CDR3: CASTDWDFQETQYF; DNA: TGTGCCAGCACCGATTGGGACTTCCAAGAGACCCAGTACTTC; J: TRBJ2-5; V: TRBV7-9; size: few; D: .